A selection of T cell receptor beta chains follows, all from one sample in a study of preoperative IRX-2 immunotherapy in early breast cancer. Only in-frame clones appear in the TCRdb table, and some are missing; sequencing was by immunoSEQ multiplex PCR. The sample carries fewer than 40,000 clones, roughly 90% recorded once. The specimen was tumor tissue, collected after IRX-2 immunotherapy. The source of these receptors is a human donor with breast cancer. Each CDR3 is given with its conserved first and last residue. Fields, in order: D gene, clone size, J gene, V gene, CDR3 protein, CDR3 DNA. D genes are given only for firm matches. Clone size, where shown, is once, few, many, or a class for clones that have expanded.

d_gene: TRBD2; abundance: NA; j_gene: TRBJ2-1; v_gene: TRBV19; CDR3aa: CASSILAGENNEQFF; CDR3nt: TGTGCCAGTAGTATCCTAGCGGGGGAGAACAATGAGCAGTTCTTC
d_gene: TRBD2; abundance: NA; j_gene: TRBJ2-3; v_gene: TRBV7-1; CDR3aa: CASSVWAPGGRDRTDTQYF; CDR3nt: TGTGCCAGCAGCGTTTGGGCCCCGGGCGGGAGGGATAGGACAGATACGCAGTATTTT
d_gene: NA; abundance: NA; j_gene: TRBJ1-2; v_gene: TRBV19; CDR3aa: CASSIALGRAYGYTF; CDR3nt: TGTGCCAGTAGTATAGCATTGGGCCGAGCCTATGGCTACACCTTC
d_gene: TRBD1; abundance: once; j_gene: TRBJ1-4; v_gene: TRBV5-1; CDR3aa: CASSLGTGDEKLFF; CDR3nt: TGCGCCAGCAGCTTGGGGACAGGGGACGAAAAACTGTTTTTT
d_gene: TRBD1; abundance: once; j_gene: TRBJ1-1; v_gene: TRBV6-7; CDR3aa: CASSADRGIRAFF; CDR3nt: TGTGCCAGCAGTGCGGACAGGGGGATAAGGGCTTTCTTT
d_gene: NA; abundance: NA; j_gene: TRBJ1-5; v_gene: TRBV19; CDR3aa: CASTRGVNQPQHF; CDR3nt: TGTGCCAGTACGCGGGGGGTCAATCAGCCCCAGCATTTT
d_gene: NA; abundance: NA; j_gene: TRBJ2-2; v_gene: TRBV5-1; CDR3aa: CASSLQGPHTGELFF; CDR3nt: TGCGCCAGCAGCTTGCAGGGGCCGCACACCGGGGAGCTGTTTTTT
d_gene: TRBD1; abundance: few; j_gene: TRBJ1-4; v_gene: TRBV11-3; CDR3aa: CASSFRTGGSEEKLFF; CDR3nt: TGTGCCAGCAGCTTTCGTACAGGGGGCAGTGAGGAAAAACTGTTTTTT
d_gene: NA; abundance: NA; j_gene: TRBJ2-2; v_gene: TRBV15; CDR3aa: CATSRDRDTTGELFF; CDR3nt: TGTGCCACCAGCAGAGATCGGGACACCACCGGGGAGCTGTTTTTT
d_gene: NA; abundance: NA; j_gene: TRBJ2-3; v_gene: TRBV6-8; CDR3aa: CAAGGRTTDTQYF; CDR3nt: TGTGCGGCCGGAGGGAGGACGACAGATACGCAGTATTTT
d_gene: TRBD1; abundance: NA; j_gene: TRBJ2-2; v_gene: TRBV6-8; CDR3aa: CASSGTGTGLAGELFF; CDR3nt: TGTGCCAGCAGTGGAACCGGGACAGGGCTGGCCGGGGAGCTGTTTTTT
d_gene: TRBD1; abundance: NA; j_gene: TRBJ1-1; v_gene: TRBV7-6; CDR3aa: CASSLQGAHTEAFF; CDR3nt: TGTGCCAGCAGTCTACAGGGGGCGCACACTGAAGCTTTCTTT
d_gene: NA; abundance: NA; j_gene: TRBJ1-5; v_gene: TRBV28; CDR3aa: CASSLPSNQPQHF; CDR3nt: TGTGCCAGCAGTTTACCCAGTAATCAGCCCCAGCATTTT
d_gene: NA; abundance: NA; j_gene: TRBJ2-4; v_gene: TRBV6-8; CDR3aa: CASIRDGPAKNIQYF; CDR3nt: TGTGCCAGCATCCGGGACGGTCCAGCCAAAAACATTCAGTACTTC
d_gene: NA; abundance: NA; j_gene: TRBJ2-7; v_gene: TRBV9; CDR3aa: CASSVGVGDYEQYF; CDR3nt: TGTGCCAGCAGCGTAGGGGTAGGGGACTACGAGCAGTACTTC
d_gene: NA; abundance: NA; j_gene: TRBJ1-5; v_gene: TRBV5-1; CDR3aa: CASSLGYGGNQPQHF; CDR3nt: TGCGCCAGCAGCTTAGGATACGGGGGGAATCAGCCCCAGCATTTT
d_gene: NA; abundance: NA; j_gene: TRBJ2-7; v_gene: TRBV30; CDR3aa: CAWSLPSYEQYF; CDR3nt: TGTGCCTGGAGTCTCCCCTCCTACGAGCAGTACTTC
d_gene: NA; abundance: NA; j_gene: TRBJ1-4; v_gene: TRBV23-1; CDR3aa: CASSQDLRQDLEKLFF; CDR3nt: TGCGCCAGCAGCCAAGATCTTCGGCAGGATCTTGAAAAACTGTTTTTT
d_gene: NA; abundance: once; j_gene: TRBJ2-1; v_gene: TRBV19; CDR3aa: CATSIGGYNEQFF; CDR3nt: TGTGCCACCTCGATCGGGGGCTACAATGAGCAGTTCTTC
d_gene: NA; abundance: NA; j_gene: TRBJ1-3; v_gene: TRBV6-8; CDR3aa: CASSYSILPGNTIYF; CDR3nt: TGTGCCAGCAGTTACTCGATTCTGCCAGGAAACACCATATATTTT
d_gene: TRBD2; abundance: NA; j_gene: TRBJ2-7; v_gene: TRBV11-3; CDR3aa: CASSPSGRIYEQYF; CDR3nt: TGTGCCAGCAGTCCTAGCGGGAGAATCTACGAGCAGTACTTC
d_gene: NA; abundance: NA; j_gene: TRBJ2-2; v_gene: TRBV12-5; CDR3aa: CASTIQGAPGELFF; CDR3nt: TGTGCCAGCACCATTCAGGGTGCGCCCGGGGAGCTGTTTTTT
d_gene: TRBD1; abundance: NA; j_gene: TRBJ1-2; v_gene: TRBV18; CDR3aa: CASSLDRVNGYTF; CDR3nt: TGTGCCAGCTCACTCGACAGGGTAAATGGCTACACCTTC
d_gene: NA; abundance: NA; j_gene: TRBJ2-2; v_gene: TRBV6-8; CDR3aa: CASRNVGTGNTGELFF; CDR3nt: TGTGCCAGCAGGAATGTAGGGACGGGGAACACCGGGGAGCTGTTTTTT
d_gene: TRBD2; abundance: once; j_gene: TRBJ2-3; v_gene: TRBV11-3; CDR3aa: CASSLEAGVTTITQYF; CDR3nt: TGTGCCAGCAGCTTGGAAGCGGGAGTCACGACGATTACGCAGTATTTT
d_gene: TRBD1; abundance: NA; j_gene: TRBJ2-2; v_gene: TRBV15; CDR3aa: CATSRAGGLGTGELFF; CDR3nt: TGTGCCACCAGCAGAGCAGGGGGCCTGGGCACCGGGGAGCTGTTTTTT
d_gene: NA; abundance: once; j_gene: TRBJ1-2; v_gene: TRBV19; CDR3aa: CASSIEQQFYGYTF; CDR3nt: TGTGCCAGTAGTATAGAGCAACAGTTCTATGGCTACACCTTC
d_gene: NA; abundance: NA; j_gene: TRBJ1-1; v_gene: TRBV7-4; CDR3aa: CASSFRATAQNTEAFF; CDR3nt: TGTGCCAGCAGCTTCCGTGCGACAGCGCAAAACACTGAAGCTTTCTTT
d_gene: TRBD1; abundance: NA; j_gene: TRBJ2-3; v_gene: TRBV15; CDR3aa: CATSGLGQGDTDTQYF; CDR3nt: TGTGCCACCAGCGGGTTGGGACAGGGAGACACAGATACGCAGTATTTT
d_gene: NA; abundance: once; j_gene: TRBJ2-3; v_gene: TRBV6-8; CDR3aa: CASSYSSLTDTQYF; CDR3nt: TGTGCCAGCAGTTACTCGAGTCTAACAGATACGCAGTATTTT
d_gene: NA; abundance: NA; j_gene: TRBJ1-2; v_gene: TRBV14; CDR3aa: CASSQDRGVVSGYTF; CDR3nt: TGTGCCAGCAGCCAAGACCGGGGAGTCGTCTCTGGCTACACCTTC
d_gene: NA; abundance: NA; j_gene: TRBJ2-2; v_gene: TRBV6-8; CDR3aa: CASIAVGGGPNTGELFF; CDR3nt: TGTGCCAGCATTGCGGTGGGAGGGGGGCCCAACACCGGGGAGCTGTTTTTT
d_gene: NA; abundance: few; j_gene: TRBJ2-2; v_gene: TRBV5-1; CDR3aa: CASSLGGSNTGELFF; CDR3nt: TGCGCCAGCAGCTTGGGGGGATCGAACACCGGGGAGCTGTTTTTT
d_gene: NA; abundance: few; j_gene: TRBJ2-2; v_gene: TRBV6-8; CDR3aa: CASSGDSNTGELFF; CDR3nt: TGTGCCAGCAGTGGGGACTCGAACACCGGGGAGCTGTTTTTT
d_gene: NA; abundance: NA; j_gene: TRBJ2-3; v_gene: TRBV11-3; CDR3aa: CASSQEVVFPDTQYF; CDR3nt: TGTGCCAGCAGCCAGGAAGTCGTTTTCCCAGATACGCAGTATTTT
d_gene: TRBD2; abundance: NA; j_gene: TRBJ2-2; v_gene: TRBV6-8; CDR3aa: CASSPSGGLNTGELFF; CDR3nt: TGTGCCAGCAGTCCTAGCGGGGGCCTGAACACCGGGGAGCTGTTTTTT
d_gene: NA; abundance: NA; j_gene: TRBJ2-5; v_gene: TRBV18; CDR3aa: CASSEGYQETQYF; CDR3nt: TGTGCCAGCTCAGAAGGGTACCAAGAGACCCAGTACTTC
d_gene: NA; abundance: NA; j_gene: TRBJ1-1; v_gene: TRBV7-6; CDR3aa: CASSPLTGGPTEAFF; CDR3nt: TGTGCCAGCAGCCCCTTAACGGGGGGACCCACTGAAGCTTTCTTT
d_gene: NA; abundance: NA; j_gene: TRBJ1-3; v_gene: TRBV14; CDR3aa: CASSRGPGNTIYF; CDR3nt: TGTGCCAGCAGCCGAGGGCCTGGAAACACCATATATTTT
d_gene: TRBD2; abundance: NA; j_gene: TRBJ2-3; v_gene: TRBV6-8; CDR3aa: CASSRSGGGTDTQYF; CDR3nt: TGTGCCAGCAGTCGTTCGGGGGGTGGAACAGATACGCAGTATTTT
d_gene: TRBD2; abundance: NA; j_gene: TRBJ2-2; v_gene: TRBV5-1; CDR3aa: CASSLPGTSQTGELFF; CDR3nt: TGCGCCAGCAGCTTGCCCGGGACTAGCCAAACCGGGGAGCTGTTTTTT
d_gene: TRBD1; abundance: NA; j_gene: TRBJ2-1; v_gene: TRBV5-1; CDR3aa: CASSLGGQGATYNEQFF; CDR3nt: TGCGCCAGCAGCTTGGGGGGACAGGGCGCGACCTACAATGAGCAGTTCTTC
d_gene: NA; abundance: NA; j_gene: TRBJ2-3; v_gene: TRBV11-3; CDR3aa: CASSLGLGGASTDTQYF; CDR3nt: TGTGCCAGCAGCTTAGGTCTGGGGGGGGCCAGCACAGATACGCAGTATTTT
d_gene: NA; abundance: once; j_gene: TRBJ2-7; v_gene: TRBV7-6; CDR3aa: CASSWARNAYEQYF; CDR3nt: TGTGCCAGCAGCTGGGCTAGGAATGCTTACGAGCAGTACTTC